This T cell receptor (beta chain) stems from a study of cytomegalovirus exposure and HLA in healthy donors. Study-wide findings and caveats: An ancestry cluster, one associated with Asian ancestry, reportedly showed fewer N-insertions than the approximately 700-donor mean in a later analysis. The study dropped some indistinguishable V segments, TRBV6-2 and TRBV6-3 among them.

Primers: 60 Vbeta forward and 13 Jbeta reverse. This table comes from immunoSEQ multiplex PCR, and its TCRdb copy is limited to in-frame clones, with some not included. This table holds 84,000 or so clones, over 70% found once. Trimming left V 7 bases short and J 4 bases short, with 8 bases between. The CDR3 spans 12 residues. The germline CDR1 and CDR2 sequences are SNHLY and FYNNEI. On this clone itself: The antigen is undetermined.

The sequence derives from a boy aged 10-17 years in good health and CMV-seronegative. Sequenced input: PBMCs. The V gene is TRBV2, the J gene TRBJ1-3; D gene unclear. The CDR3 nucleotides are TGTGCCAGCAATCGAGTCGGAAACACCATATATTTT. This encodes CASNRVGNTIYF.